This T cell receptor (beta chain) was observed in a study of OX40 agonist ivuxolimab in advanced cancers. Sequencing used immunoSEQ multiplex PCR; TCRdb keeps in-frame clones, though not all of them. This table has more than 40,000 clones, about nine tenths appearing once. This CDR3 region has 15 residues. With V trimmed by 4 bases and J by 5 bases, 8 bases remained unmatched. The germline gives CDR1 SGHTA, CDR2 FQGTGA. This clone was seen a few times. Sample: CD4+ or CD8+ T cells sorted from blood, taken in a trial of the OX40 agonist ivuxolimab. The J gene is TRBJ2-5, the V gene TRBV7-3, with 9 positions matching TRBD2. The sequence was obtained from an adult with an advanced solid tumor such as melanoma, head and neck, liver or kidney cancer. CDR3 residues: CASSYISGRQETQYF. CDR3 nucleotides: TGTGCCAGCAGCTACATTAGCGGGAGACAGGAGACCCAGTACTTC.